Following are 15 T cell receptor beta chains from one sample sequenced in a study of CD4 T cells in relation to SARS-CoV-2 and coronaviruses. The protocol was immunoSEQ multiplex PCR, while the TCRdb copy is restricted to in-frame clones and leaves out a portion. The data show about 59,000 clones, 86% seen once. CD4+ T cells from unexposed donors were obtained before the COVID-19 pandemic (2011-2018). Material: memory CD4+ T cells from PBMCs. The receptors were gathered from a human donor in good health.

The chain employs TRBV7-9 and TRBJ2-7; D unresolved. The germline V gene has CDR1 SEHNR and CDR2 FQNEAQ (reference sequence). V was clipped by 5 bases and J by 5 bases, with 16 bases between them. The CDR3 consists of 14 residues. Here the CDR3 DNA reads TGTGCCAGCAGCCGTGAGGTAGGGATTCACGAGCAGTACTTC. Its translation: CASSREVGIHEQYF.

The chain employs TRBV10-2 and TRBJ1-1; the match to TRBD1 covers 9 bases. The V gene end was trimmed by 6 bases and the J gene end by 1 base; junction bases not matched to a gene: 0. This CDR3 has 13 amino acids. Germline V gene sequence: CDR1 WSHSY, CDR2 SAAADI. DNA for the CDR3: TGCGCCAGCAGGGGACAGGGGAACACTGAAGCTTTCTTT. Protein product: CASRGQGNTEAFF.

This rearrangement joins TRBV29-1 to TRBJ2-3; weak D call: TRBD2 (6 bases). Germline V gives CDR1 SQVTM, CDR2 ANQGSEA. V dropped 6 bases and J dropped 6 bases, with 10 bases sitting between them. The CDR3 is 11 amino acids. CDR3 DNA sequence: TGCAGCGTAGGGGACTTGGATACGCAGTATTTT. It codes for CSVGDLDTQYF.

This chain joins TRBV2 and TRBJ1-1; 8 nucleotides align to TRBD1. With 7 bases clipped from V and 0 bases from J, the junction kept 4 bases outside the gene matches. This CDR3 has 14 residues. CDR1 and CDR2 (germline): SNHLY, FYNNEI. The CDR3 nucleotides are TGTGCCAGCATTGGACAGGGCCTGAACACTGAAGCTTTCTTT. Its translation: CASIGQGLNTEAFF.

The V gene is TRBV11-2, the J gene TRBJ2-2; D is possibly TRBD1 (6 bases). The CDR3 extends over 16 amino acids. Germline-derived CDR1 and CDR2 are SGHAT and FQNNGV. Trimming pared 5 bases from V and 0 bases from J, leaving 13 bases between. Here the CDR3 DNA reads TGTGCCAGCAGCCGCAGGGCAGGGGCGAACACCGGGGAGCTGTTTTTT. Amino acids: CASSRRAGANTGELFF.

The chain is built from TRBV4-2 and TRBJ2-1; a possible D gene is TRBD1 (6 bases). Germline V gene lookup returns CDR1 LGHNA and CDR2 YNFKEQ. The germline V and J ends were trimmed by 0 bases and 5 bases, with 20 bases remaining between them. The CDR3 loop spans 18 amino acids. Written as DNA, the CDR3 is TGTGCCAGCAGCCAAGATCGGGGCAGGGGAAGTGTTCACAATGAGCAGTTCTTC. It encodes CASSQDRGRGSVHNEQFF.

The chain couples TRBV5-6 to TRBJ1-1, with 8 bases matching TRBD1. V was pared by 5 bases and J by 2 bases, with 5 bases of the junction left unmatched. This CDR3 spans 14 amino acids. Per the germline V gene, CDR1 is SGHDT and CDR2 is YYEEEE. The CDR3 sequence: CASSRTGPNTEAFF. CDR3 nucleotide sequence: TGTGCCAGCAGTAGGACAGGGCCAAACACTGAAGCTTTCTTT.

CDR3 DNA: TGTGCCAGCAGCAATCCCTGGGACAGGCGCTCTGGAAACACCATATATTTT. Residues: CASSNPWDRRSGNTIYF. This rearrangement joins TRBV11-2 to TRBJ1-3; TRBD1 agrees at 8 bases. After removal of 5 bases from V and 0 bases from J, the junction contained 9 bases not matched to a gene. The CDR3 totals 17 residues. CDR1 and CDR2 from the germline V gene are SGHAT and FQNNGV.

The rearrangement uses TRBV14 and TRBJ2-1, with 11 bases aligning to TRBD2. Germline V gene data show CDR1 as SGHDN and CDR2 as FVKESK. The V segment lost 0 bases and the J segment 9 bases; nucleotides outside the gene matches: 4. CDR3 length: 15 residues. The CDR3, as DNA: TGTGCCAGCAGCCAAGAGCGACTAGCGGGAACTGAGCAGTTCTTC. This translates into CASSQERLAGTEQFF.

The genes are TRBV2 and TRBJ2-1; 8 nucleotides agree with TRBD1. This CDR3 contains 14 residues. Per germline, CDR1 SNHLY and CDR2 FYNNEI. Unmatched junction bases numbered 4, after V lost 7 bases and J lost 2 bases. The CDR3 sequence: CASTSQGAYNEQFF. The CDR3 DNA reads TGTGCCAGCACCTCACAGGGGGCCTACAATGAGCAGTTCTTC.

This clone was seen a handful of times. This rearrangement joins TRBV7-9 to TRBJ1-2, with unresolved D. Germline V gene data show CDR1 as SEHNR and CDR2 as FQNEAQ (reference sequence). Trimming cost V 2 bases and J 7 bases, with 5 bases left between them. CDR3 size: 11 residues. CDR3 bases: TGTGCCAGCAGCTTATCAAGTGGCTACACCTTC. Translating it yields CASSLSSGYTF.

The CDR3 DNA reads as TGTGCCAGCTCACCTGACCTCACAGATACGCAGTATTTT. It codes for CASSPDLTDTQYF. V usage is TRBV18 and J usage is TRBJ2-3, with unresolved D. The CDR3 is 13 amino acids. Germline CDR1 reads KGHSH; CDR2 reads LQKENI. V shed 3 bases and J shed 2 bases, with 6 bases lying between them.

This chain connects TRBV3-1 (or the pseudogene TRBV3-2) to TRBJ2-3; 9 bases match TRBD2. In germline, CDR1 is LGHDT, CDR2 YNNKEL (reference sequence). The CDR3 has 16 residues. After removal of 4 bases from V and 3 bases from J, the junction contained 8 bases not matched to a gene. CDR3 nucleotides: TGTGCCAGCAGCCGCCGGGCGGGAGGGCGGACAGATACGCAGTATTTT. Protein: CASSRRAGGRTDTQYF.

The genes are TRBV28 and TRBJ2-2; the D is unclear. The CDR3 covers 12 residues. CDR1 and CDR2 (germline): MDHEN, SYDVKM. The V end lost 5 bases, the J end lost 2 bases, and 3 bases lay between the germline ends. The CDR3 loop reads CASSTNTGELFF. CDR3 DNA: TGTGCCAGCAGTACAAACACCGGGGAGCTGTTTTTT.

This clone occurred once. This chain connects TRBV6-6 to TRBJ1-1, with a tentative D call TRBD1 (5 bases). The CDR3 totals 14 residues. Germline V gives CDR1 MNHNY, CDR2 SVGAGI (reference sequence). V gave up 7 bases and J gave up 4 bases, with 16 bases separating them. The CDR3 here is CASNNRQLSTEAFF. DNA for the CDR3: TGTGCCAGCAATAATCGACAGTTGTCCACTGAAGCTTTCTTT.